Included here is one TCR beta chain sequence, with context. The CDR3 spans 20 residues. Germline CDR1 SGHVS, CDR2 FQNEAQ. Trimming left V 5 bases short and J 1 base short, with 26 bases between. The data belong to a study of blood T cell repertoires in COVID-19. TCRdb's copy holds only in-frame clones and misses some; the assay was immunoSEQ multiplex PCR. The sample shows approximately 300,000 clones, around 90% of them seen only once. The sequencing sample was made of PBMCs or T cells enriched from blood (not recorded which). J is TRBJ1-4 and V is TRBV7-8; no clear D. The receptor was derived from a woman younger than 45 who had recovered from COVID-19. As DNA, the CDR3 is TGTGCCAGCAGCCCCCCGAATAGAGCAAGCTTCCTTTTAACTAATGAAAAACTGTTTTTT. It encodes CASSPPNRASFLLTNEKLFF.